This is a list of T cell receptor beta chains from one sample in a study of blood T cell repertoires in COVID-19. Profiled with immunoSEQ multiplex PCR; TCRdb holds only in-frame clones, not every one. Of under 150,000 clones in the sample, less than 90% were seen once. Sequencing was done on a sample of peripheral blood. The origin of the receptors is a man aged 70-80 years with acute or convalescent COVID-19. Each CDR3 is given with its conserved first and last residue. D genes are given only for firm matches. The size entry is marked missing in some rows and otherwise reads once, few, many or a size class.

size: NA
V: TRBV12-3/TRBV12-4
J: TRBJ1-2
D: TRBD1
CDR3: CASSLDRGDGYTF
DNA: TGTGCCAGCAGTCTGGACAGGGGAGATGGCTACACCTTC

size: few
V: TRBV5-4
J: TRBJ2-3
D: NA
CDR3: CASSLIATDTQYF
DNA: TGTGCCAGCAGCTTAATAGCAACAGATACGCAGTATTTT

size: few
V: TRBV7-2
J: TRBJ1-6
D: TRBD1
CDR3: CASSAGGPSSPLHF
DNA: TGTGCCAGCAGCGCAGGGGGCCCCAGTTCACCCCTCCACTTT

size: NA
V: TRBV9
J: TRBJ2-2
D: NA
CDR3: CASSTSGNTNTGELFF
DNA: TGTGCCAGCAGCACATCAGGGAACACGAACACCGGGGAGCTGTTTTTT

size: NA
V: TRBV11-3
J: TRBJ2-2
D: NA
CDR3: CASSRRGTGELFF
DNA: TGTGCCAGCAGCAGGAGGGGCACCGGGGAGCTGTTTTTT

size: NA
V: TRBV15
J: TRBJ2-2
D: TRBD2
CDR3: CATSRPGLAGVNTGELFF
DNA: TGTGCCACCAGCAGACCCGGACTAGCGGGTGTGAACACCGGGGAGCTGTTTTTT

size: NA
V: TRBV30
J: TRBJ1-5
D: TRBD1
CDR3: CAWSVGDRGSQHF
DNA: TGTGCCTGGAGTGTAGGCGACAGGGGATCCCAGCATTTT

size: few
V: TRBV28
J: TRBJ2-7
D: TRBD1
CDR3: CASSGGRTGNSYEQYF
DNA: TGTGCCAGCAGTGGGGGTCGGACAGGGAACTCCTACGAGCAGTACTTC

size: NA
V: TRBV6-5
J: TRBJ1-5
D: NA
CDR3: CASSPRAQGQPQHF
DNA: TGTGCCAGCAGTCCTCGTGCGCAGGGTCAGCCCCAGCATTTT

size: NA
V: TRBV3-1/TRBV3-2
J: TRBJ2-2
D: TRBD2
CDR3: CASSRGTIDTGELFF
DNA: TGTGCCAGCAGCCGTGGGACTATCGACACCGGGGAGCTGTTTTTT

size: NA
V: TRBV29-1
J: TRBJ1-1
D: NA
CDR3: CSVEDLGGANTEAFF
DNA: TGCAGCGTTGAAGATCTGGGGGGGGCCAACACTGAAGCTTTCTTT

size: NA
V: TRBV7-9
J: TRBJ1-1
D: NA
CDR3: CASSLRNRGTEAFF
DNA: TGTGCCAGCAGCTTAAGGAACAGAGGGACTGAAGCTTTCTTT

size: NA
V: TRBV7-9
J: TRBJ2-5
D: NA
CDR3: CASSSSPAETQYF
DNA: TGTGCCAGCAGCTCCTCCCCCGCGGAGACCCAGTACTTC

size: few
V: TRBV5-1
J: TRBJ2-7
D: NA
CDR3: CASSLRSAGQPYEQYF
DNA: TGCGCCAGCAGCTTGAGGTCGGCAGGGCAGCCCTACGAGCAGTACTTC

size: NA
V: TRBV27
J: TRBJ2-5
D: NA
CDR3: CASSLSRGRETQYF
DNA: TGTGCCAGCAGTTTATCGAGGGGGAGAGAGACCCAGTACTTC

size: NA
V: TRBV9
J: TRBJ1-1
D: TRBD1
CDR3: CASSVVGRDRGGEAFF
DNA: TGTGCCAGCAGCGTAGTGGGAAGGGACAGGGGCGGTGAAGCTTTCTTT